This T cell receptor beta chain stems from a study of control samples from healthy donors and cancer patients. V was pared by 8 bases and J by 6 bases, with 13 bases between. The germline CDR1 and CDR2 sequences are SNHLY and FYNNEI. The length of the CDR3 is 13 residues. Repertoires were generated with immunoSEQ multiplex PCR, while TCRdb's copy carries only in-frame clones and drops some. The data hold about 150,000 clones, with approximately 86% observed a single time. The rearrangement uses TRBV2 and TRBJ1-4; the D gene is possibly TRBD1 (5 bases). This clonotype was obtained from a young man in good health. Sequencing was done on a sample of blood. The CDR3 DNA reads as TGTGCCAGCCTTTGGGACGGGGATGAAAAACTGTTTTTT. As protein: CASLWDGDEKLFF.